The 5 T cell receptor beta chains presented below share a single source sample, sequenced in a study of cytomegalovirus exposure and HLA in healthy donors. Both 60 Vbeta primers and 13 Jbeta primers went into the PCR. Measured with immunoSEQ multiplex PCR; TCRdb has only the in-frame clones, and not every one. The table lists roughly 200,000 clones, roughly 85% of them singletons. Sequences were obtained from PBMCs. All receptors come from a woman aged 45-65 years in good health and CMV-seronegative.

The chain employs TRBV7-3 and TRBJ2-1; 7 bases match TRBD1. The CDR3 contains 18 residues. Germline CDR1 reads SGHTA; CDR2 reads FQGTGA. The V segment lost 2 bases and the J segment 6 bases; nucleotides outside the gene matches: 16. The CDR3 loop reads CASSLGALVLNRGNEQFF. DNA of the CDR3: TGTGCCAGCAGCTTAGGGGCTCTAGTATTGAACAGGGGCAATGAGCAGTTCTTC. The full variable domain, rest sourced from reference TRBV7-3 and TRBJ2-1, is GAGVSQTPSNKVTEKGKYVELRCDPISGHTALYWYRQSLGQGPEFLIYFQGTGAADDSGLPNDRFFAVRPEGSVSTLKIQRTERGDSAVYLCASSLGALVLNRGNEQFFGPGTRLTVL.

The V and J genes are TRBV10-3 and TRBJ1-2; D uncertain. The V end was cut by 3 bases, the J end by 2 bases, with 7 bases between. Germline CDR1 and CDR2: ENHRY and SYGVKD. This CDR3 spans 13 amino acids. In DNA form, the CDR3 reads TGTGCCATCAGTGATAGGAGCAACTATGGCTACACCTTC. Its protein is CAISDRSNYGYTF.

This chain links TRBV2 with TRBJ1-5; no reliable D call. Trimming took off 4 bases at V and 4 bases at J, with 5 bases between the two ends. Looked up from germline, CDR1 is SNHLY and CDR2 is FYNNEI. The CDR3 loop spans 12 amino acids. The DNA of the CDR3 is TGTGCCAGCAGTGTATCGAATCAGCCCCAGCATTTT. Translation gives CASSVSNQPQHF.

The chain couples TRBV6-5 to TRBJ2-3, with 7 bases aligning to TRBD1. Germline V gene lookup returns CDR1 MNHEY and CDR2 SVGAGI. CDR3 length: 15 amino acids. Losses at the gene ends were 6 bases for V and 2 bases for J; bases not matched to a gene: 8. The CDR3 bases are TGTGCCAGCAGACGACAGGGATCTCTCACAGATACGCAGTATTTT. Residues: CASRRQGSLTDTQYF.

The gene calls are TRBV7-2 and TRBJ2-7, with 10 nucleotides matching TRBD2. This CDR3 contains 13 residues. J was trimmed by 4 bases and V by 3 bases; bases with no gene match: 0. CDR1 and CDR2 from the germline V gene are SGHTA and FQGNSA. In nucleotides, the CDR3 is TGTGCCAGCAGCTTGACTAGCGGGTACGAGCAGTACTTC. Its translation: CASSLTSGYEQYF.